These 15 T cell receptor beta chains share one sample of origin, sequenced in a study of blood T cell repertoires in COVID-19. Generated by immunoSEQ multiplex PCR, the TCRdb table keeps only in-frame clones and is missing some. The sample consists of around 120,000 clones, approximately 86% of them appearing once. Sequenced: PBMCs or T cells enriched from blood (not recorded which). The receptors originated from a woman aged 50 to 65 who had recovered from COVID-19.

The chain uses TRBV5-4 and TRBJ1-5; D is perhaps TRBD1 (5 bases). The CDR3 sequence is 16 residues long. Between the trimmed V and J ends, which lost 1 base and 4 bases, there was a span of 15 bases. From germline, CDR1 is SGHNT and CDR2 YYREEE (reference sequence). This CDR3 reads CASSLQGEGANQPQHF. DNA for the CDR3: TGTGCCAGCAGCTTGCAGGGCGAAGGGGCTAATCAGCCCCAGCATTTT.

The chain carries TRBV20-1 and TRBJ1-1; D is unresolved. The germline gives CDR1 DFQATT, CDR2 SNEGSKA (reference sequence). The CDR3 contains 11 residues. Trimming pared 4 bases from V and 5 bases from J, leaving 8 bases between. The CDR3 coding sequence is TGCAGTGCTAATGATCTAACTGAAGCTTTCTTT. Protein product: CSANDLTEAFF.

The chain is built from TRBV4-1 and TRBJ2-7, with 7 bases identical to TRBD1. V shed 0 bases, J shed 9 bases, and the junction held 5 bases outside the gene matches. Germline V gene sequence: CDR1 MGHRA, CDR2 YSYEKL. This CDR3 contains 13 residues. CDR3 coding DNA: TGCGCCAGCAGCCAAGAAGGGGCAGGGGGGCAGTACTTC. This encodes CASSQEGAGGQYF.

This sequence joins TRBV27 and TRBJ2-5; 7 nucleotides align to TRBD2. After removal of 3 bases from V and 5 bases from J, the junction contained 9 bases not matched to a gene. The CDR3 runs to 15 residues. Germline V CDR1 and CDR2: MNHEY, SMNVEV (reference sequence). The CDR3 DNA reads TGTGCCAGCAGTTTTAGTGTCAGGGAGGGCGAGACCCAGTACTTC. Translation: CASSFSVREGETQYF.

The chain joins TRBV19 to TRBJ2-2; tentative D call: TRBD1 (7 bases). Germline assignment: CDR1 LNHDA and CDR2 SQIVND (reference sequence). The CDR3 consists of 13 residues. V was trimmed by 6 bases and J by 11 bases, leaving 16 bases between them. The CDR3: CASSRQGGEELFF. CDR3 coding DNA: TGTGCCAGTAGCCGACAGGGCGGGGAAGAGCTGTTTTTT.

The rearrangement links TRBV4-1 to TRBJ2-7; 14 bases align to TRBD2. The CDR3 totals 16 residues. Losses at the gene ends were 0 bases for V and 9 bases for J; bases not matched to a gene: 7. CDR1 and CDR2 from the germline V gene are MGHRA and YSYEKL. CDR3 residues: CASSQEGTSGGWVQYF. CDR3 nucleotides: TGCGCCAGCAGCCAAGAGGGGACTAGCGGGGGATGGGTGCAGTACTTC.

V and J are TRBV7-6 and TRBJ2-3, with TRBD1 identical over 12 bases. The CDR3 extends over 16 amino acids. The V segment lost 1 base and the J segment 4 bases; nucleotides outside the gene matches: 3. Germline CDR1 reads SGHVS; CDR2 reads FNYEAQ. In DNA form, the CDR3 reads TGTGCCAGCAGCTTAGACGGGGACAGGGGGCCAGATACGCAGTATTTT. Amino acids: CASSLDGDRGPDTQYF.

This sequence joins TRBV7-2 and TRBJ2-7; TRBD1 might be the D (6 bases). CDR1 is SGHTA and CDR2 is FQGNSA in the germline V gene. This CDR3 has 16 residues. V shed 7 bases and J shed 2 bases, with 21 bases lying between them. The CDR3 DNA reads as TGTGCCAGCACCCCAATGCACAGGGCGGGCACCTACGAGCAGTACTTC. It codes for CASTPMHRAGTYEQYF.

This chain joins TRBV19 and TRBJ1-4; a possible D gene is TRBD1 (6 bases). CDR1 is LNHDA and CDR2 is SQIVND in the germline V gene (reference sequence). The CDR3 runs to 14 residues. Deletions cut 6 bases from V and 6 bases from J, with 14 bases between. DNA of the CDR3: TGTGCCAGTAGCGCGACAGGAGTTCATGAAAAACTGTTTTTT. Translated: CASSATGVHEKLFF.

The gene calls are TRBV5-6 and TRBJ1-6; tentative D call: TRBD1 (5 bases). This CDR3 region has 15 residues. Between the trimmed V and J ends, which lost 0 bases and 10 bases, there was a span of 14 bases. In germline, CDR1 is SGHDT, CDR2 YYEEEE. The CDR3 nucleotides read TGTGCCAGCAGCTTGGCCGGCCAGGGCAGATCACCCCTCCACTTT. Translation gives CASSLAGQGRSPLHF.

The chain uses TRBV11-2 and TRBJ1-1; D unresolved. CDR3 length: 12 amino acids. CDR1 is SGHAT and CDR2 is FQNNGV in the germline V gene. The ends were cut back, 5 bases at V and 7 bases at J, with 11 bases in the middle. The CDR3 DNA is TGTGCCAGCAGCCTCACGGGAGGTGAAGCTTTCTTT. This encodes CASSLTGGEAFF.

J is TRBJ2-3 and V is TRBV10-3; 10 bases are shared with TRBD1. The CDR3 length is 14 residues. Per the germline V gene, CDR1 is ENHRY and CDR2 is SYGVKD. Trimming cost V 10 bases and J 7 bases; bases outside gene matches: 11. The CDR3 here is CATGTGDTGYTQYF. For the CDR3, the DNA is TGTGCCACAGGGACAGGGGATACAGGGTATACGCAGTATTTT.

This chain joins TRBV27 and TRBJ2-1, with 8 nucleotides matching TRBD2. J gave up 7 bases and V 8 bases, and 13 bases lay outside the gene matches. The CDR3 covers 15 residues. Germline V gene data show CDR1 as MNHEY and CDR2 as SMNVEV (reference sequence). The chain's CDR3 is CASLALRGAFNEQFF. The CDR3 nucleotides read TGTGCCAGCCTAGCATTGCGGGGGGCCTTTAATGAGCAGTTCTTC.

The chain is built from TRBV2 and TRBJ2-7, with TRBD2 matching 8 bases. Unmatched junction bases numbered 8, after V lost 6 bases and J lost 7 bases. CDR3 length: 13 residues. CDR1 is SNHLY, CDR2 FYNNEI, per germline. In DNA form, the CDR3 reads TGTGCCAGCAGCGACGGGGGGGCAAGGGAGCAGTACTTC. It translates to CASSDGGAREQYF.

This chain joins TRBV4-1 and TRBJ1-6, with D hard to call. Per germline, CDR1 MGHRA and CDR2 YSYEKL. The CDR3 consists of 15 residues. V was cut by 0 bases and J by 7 bases, with 10 bases left in between. The CDR3 nucleotides read TGCGCCAGCAGCCAAGATGTTCAGATCAATTCACCCCTCCACTTT. Its protein is CASSQDVQINSPLHF.